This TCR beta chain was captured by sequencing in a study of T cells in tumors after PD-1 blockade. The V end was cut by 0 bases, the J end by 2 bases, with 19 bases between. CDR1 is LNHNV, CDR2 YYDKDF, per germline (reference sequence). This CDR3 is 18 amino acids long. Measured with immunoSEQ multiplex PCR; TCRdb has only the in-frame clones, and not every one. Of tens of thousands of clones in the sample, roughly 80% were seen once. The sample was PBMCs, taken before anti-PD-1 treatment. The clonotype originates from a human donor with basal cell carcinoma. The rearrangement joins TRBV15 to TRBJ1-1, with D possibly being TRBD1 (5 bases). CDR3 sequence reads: CATSRDFLAGRYNTEAFF. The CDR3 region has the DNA TGTGCCACCAGCAGAGATTTCCTAGCGGGACGGTATAACACTGAAGCTTTCTTT. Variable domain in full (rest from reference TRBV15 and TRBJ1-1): DAMVIQNPRYQVTQFGKPVTLSCSQTLNHNVMYWYQQKSSQAPKLLFHYYDKDFNNEADTPDNFQSRRPNTSFCFLDIRSPGLGDTAMYLCATSRDFLAGRYNTEAFFGQGTRLTVV.